The 8 T cell receptor beta chains given below trace back to one sample, sequenced in a study of graft-versus-host responses after intestinal transplantation. The culture paired around 200,000 irradiated violet-dye-labeled stimulators with around 200,000 CFSE-labeled responders. Assay: immunoSEQ multiplex PCR; the TCRdb copy retains only in-frame clones and omits some. The table has 20,000 to 25,000 clones, about two fifths seen once. The specimen was alloreactive CD8+ T cells from a mixed lymphocyte reaction culture, collected before transplantation. Subset denoted: CFSE-low proliferating T cells sorted from roughly six-day pre-transplant mixed lymphocyte reaction (GvH or HvG direction). These receptors were collected from a human patient who was an organ donor for intestinal transplantation.

This clone showed up just a few times. The V gene is TRBV5-1, the J gene TRBJ2-5; D perhaps matches TRBD2 (5 bases). Germline CDR1 and CDR2: SGHRS and YFSETQ. The V and J ends lost 2 bases and 4 bases respectively, with 12 bases between them. This CDR3 spans 14 amino acids. The CDR3 coding sequence is TGCGCCAGCAGCTTTCGAGGGATGGGAGAGACCCAGTACTTC. This sequence encodes CASSFRGMGETQYF.

The V gene is TRBV28, the J gene TRBJ2-3, with D possibly being TRBD1 (6 bases). Trimming took 6 bases from V and 2 from J, leaving 21 bases between them. CDR3 length equals 17 residues. Germline assignment: CDR1 MDHEN and CDR2 SYDVKM. This CDR3 is CASRPLNRDTDTDTQYF. In nucleotides, the CDR3 is TGTGCCAGCAGACCACTCAACCGGGACACAGACACAGATACGCAGTATTTT.

The V and J genes are TRBV4-2 and TRBJ1-3; 8 bases fit TRBD1. The CDR3 runs 16 residues. V shed 4 bases and J 0 bases; nucleotides not matched to a gene: 5. The germline V gene encodes CDR1 LGHNA and CDR2 YNFKEQ. The DNA for the CDR3 is TGTGCCAGCAGCCCGGACAGGGAGAACTCTGGAAACACCATATATTTT. This encodes CASSPDRENSGNTIYF.

This clone has just a few counts. V and J are TRBV28 and TRBJ2-3; 7 bases align to TRBD2. The CDR3 contains 22 residues. Germline CDR1 is MDHEN and CDR2 is SYDVKM. The J segment lost 2 bases and the V segment lost 6 bases, leaving 29 bases of the junction unmatched. The CDR3 spells CASRLGSGARSLSFMDTDTQYF. CDR3 DNA: TGTGCCAGCAGGTTAGGGAGCGGGGCGCGCTCCCTAAGCTTTATGGACACAGATACGCAGTATTTT. The full variable domain, in which reference TRBV28 and TRBJ2-3 provide the parts outside the CDR3, is DVKVTQSSRYLVKRTGEKVFLECVQDMDHENMFWYRQDPGLGLRLIYFSYDVKMKEKGDIPEGYSVSREKKERFSLILESASTNQTSMYLCASRLGSGARSLSFMDTDTQYFGPGTRLTVL.

The rearrangement uses TRBV6-5 and TRBJ2-7; TRBD1 agrees at 7 bases. The CDR3 runs to 14 residues. Trimming at V came to 5 bases and at J to 0 bases, leaving 4 bases not matched to a gene. Germline V gene lookup returns CDR1 MNHEY and CDR2 SVGAGI. The CDR3 spells CASSVTGISYEQYF. For the CDR3, the DNA is TGTGCCAGCAGTGTGACAGGGATCTCCTACGAGCAGTACTTC.

This chain links TRBV18 with TRBJ1-3; D possibly corresponds to TRBD1 (6 bases). Germline CDR1 and CDR2: KGHSH and LQKENI. This CDR3 is built from 15 residues. V was clipped by 3 bases and J by 4 bases, with 13 bases between them. The CDR3 nucleotides are TGTGCCAGCTCACCGTACAGGGCTGCCGGAAACACCATATATTTT. This gives the protein CASSPYRAAGNTIYF.

The chain employs TRBV30 and TRBJ2-4; D is perhaps TRBD1 or TRBD2 (5 bases each). Looked up from germline, CDR1 is GTSNPN and CDR2 is SVGIG (reference sequence). There are 14 residues in the CDR3. V lost 5 bases and J 0 bases, leaving 11 bases between the germline ends. CDR3: CAWGGSLAKNIQYF. In DNA form, the CDR3 reads TGTGCCTGGGGGGGATCTCTAGCCAAAAACATTCAGTACTTC.

Relative to its sample, this clone is medium-sized. The chain uses TRBV7-6 and TRBJ2-1, with 7 bases that match TRBD2. The CDR3 loop spans 14 amino acids. Germline CDR1 and CDR2: SGHVS and FNYEAQ. V shed 2 bases and J 5 bases; nucleotides not matched to a gene: 3. The CDR3 here is CASSLIGLDNEQFF. The DNA of the CDR3 is TGTGCCAGCAGCTTAATCGGACTAGACAATGAGCAGTTCTTC.